The TCR beta chain under discussion was sequenced for a study of T cell changes during pregnancy in multiple sclerosis. The CDR3 contains 11 residues. Germline values: CDR1 MNHEY, CDR2 SVGAGI. The sample holds one count of this clone. Profiled with immunoSEQ multiplex PCR; TCRdb holds only in-frame clones, not every one. The sample has 15,000 to 20,000 clones; over 75% are singletons. The chain uses TRBV6-5 and TRBJ2-5; D is undetermined. The tail of the sequence fits TRBJ2-7 better, so the J call may be wrong. The TCR was taken from a female donor in good health, enrolled as a control in a pregnancy study. The source material was CD8+ T cells from peripheral blood mononuclear cells, sampled after pregnancy. This CDR3 reads CASSYAYEQYF. CDR3 in DNA: TGTGCCAGCAGTTACGCGTACGAGCAGTACTTC.